The 2 T cell receptor beta chains in this list originate from one sample, sequenced in a study of OX40 agonist ivuxolimab in advanced cancers. TCRdb's table, derived via immunoSEQ multiplex PCR, lists solely in-frame clones and lacks some. In the table there are some 50,000 clones, about four fifths of which are singletons. The sequencing used CD4+ or CD8+ T cells sorted from blood, collected in a trial of the OX40 agonist ivuxolimab. The receptors derive from an adult with an advanced solid tumor such as melanoma, head and neck, liver or kidney cancer.

Points on this clone: The same CDR3 is also encoded by other DNA sequences in this sample. J is TRBJ1-2 and V is TRBV6-5, with D tentatively TRBD1 (5 bases). The CDR3 is made up of 14 amino acids. CDR1 is MNHEY and CDR2 is SVGAGI in the germline V gene. V lost 0 bases and J 3 bases, leaving 8 bases between the germline ends. CDR3 coding DNA: TGTGCCAGCAGTTACTCGGGGACTGACTATGGCTACACCTTC. Its translation is CASSYSGTDYGYTF.

The CDR3 DNA sequence: TGTGCCAGCACCTACTCTTTAGCGGACAGTACCTACGAGCAGTACTTC. This codes for CASTYSLADSTYEQYF. V and J are TRBV27 and TRBJ2-7; D may match TRBD1 or TRBD2 (6 bases each). V lost 7 bases and J lost 2, with 21 bases in between. The CDR3 spans 16 residues. CDR1 and CDR2 from the germline V gene are MNHEY and SMNVEV (reference sequence).